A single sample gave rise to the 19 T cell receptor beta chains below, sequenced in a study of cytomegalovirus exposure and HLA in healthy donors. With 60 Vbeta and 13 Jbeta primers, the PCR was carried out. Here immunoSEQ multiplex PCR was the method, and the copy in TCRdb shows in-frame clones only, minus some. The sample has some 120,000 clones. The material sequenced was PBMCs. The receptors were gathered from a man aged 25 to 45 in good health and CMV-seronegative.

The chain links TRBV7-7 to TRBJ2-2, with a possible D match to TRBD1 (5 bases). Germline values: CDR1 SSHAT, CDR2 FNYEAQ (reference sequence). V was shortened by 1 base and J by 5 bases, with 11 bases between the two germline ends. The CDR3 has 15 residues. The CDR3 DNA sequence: TGTGCCAGCAGCTTAGTTGCAGGGTCGACCGGGGAGCTGTTTTTT. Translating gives CASSLVAGSTGELFF.

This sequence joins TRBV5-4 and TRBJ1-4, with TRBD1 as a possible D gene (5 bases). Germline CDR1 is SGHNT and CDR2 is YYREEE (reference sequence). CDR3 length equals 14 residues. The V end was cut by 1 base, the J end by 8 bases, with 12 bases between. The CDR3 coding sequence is TGTGCCAGCAGCTTGCAGGGAATGCAGGAAAAACTGTTTTTT. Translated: CASSLQGMQEKLFF. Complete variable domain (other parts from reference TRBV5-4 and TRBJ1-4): ETGVTQSPTHLIKTRGQQVTLRCSSQSGHNTVSWYQQALGQGPQFIFQYYREEENGRGNFPPRFSGLQFPNYSSELNVNALELDDSALYLCASSLQGMQEKLFFGSGTQLSVL.

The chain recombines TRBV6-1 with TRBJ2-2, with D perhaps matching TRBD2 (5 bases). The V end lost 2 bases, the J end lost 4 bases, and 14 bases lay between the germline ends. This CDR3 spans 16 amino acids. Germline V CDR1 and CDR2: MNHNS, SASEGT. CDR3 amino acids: CASSERSGPSTGELFF. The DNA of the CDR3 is TGTGCCAGCAGTGAACGGAGCGGACCAAGCACCGGGGAGCTGTTTTTT.

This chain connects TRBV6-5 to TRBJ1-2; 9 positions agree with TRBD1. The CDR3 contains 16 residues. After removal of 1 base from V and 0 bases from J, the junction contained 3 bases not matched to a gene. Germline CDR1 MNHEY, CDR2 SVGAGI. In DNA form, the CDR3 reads TGTGCCAGCAGTTACTTACACAGGGGGCCTAACTATGGCTACACCTTC. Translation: CASSYLHRGPNYGYTF.

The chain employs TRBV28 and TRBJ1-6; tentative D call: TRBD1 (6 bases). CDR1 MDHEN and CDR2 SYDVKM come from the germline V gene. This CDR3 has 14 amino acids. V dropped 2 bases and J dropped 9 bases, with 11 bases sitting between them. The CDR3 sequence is CASSLGGGSSPLHF. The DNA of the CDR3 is TGTGCCAGCAGTTTAGGGGGCGGGAGTTCACCCCTCCACTTT.

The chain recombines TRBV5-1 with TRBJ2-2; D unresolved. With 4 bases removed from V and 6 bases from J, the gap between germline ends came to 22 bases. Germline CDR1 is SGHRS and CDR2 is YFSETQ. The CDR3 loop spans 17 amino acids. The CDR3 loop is CASSALPLSVGAGELFF. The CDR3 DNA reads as TGCGCCAGCAGCGCCCTTCCTCTAAGTGTCGGTGCCGGGGAGCTGTTTTTT.

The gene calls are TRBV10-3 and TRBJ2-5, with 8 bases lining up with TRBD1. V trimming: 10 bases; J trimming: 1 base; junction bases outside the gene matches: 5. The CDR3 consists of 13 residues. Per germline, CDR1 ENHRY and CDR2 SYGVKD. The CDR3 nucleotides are TGTGCCACCGACAGGGGAGGCCAAGAGACCCAGTACTTC. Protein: CATDRGGQETQYF.

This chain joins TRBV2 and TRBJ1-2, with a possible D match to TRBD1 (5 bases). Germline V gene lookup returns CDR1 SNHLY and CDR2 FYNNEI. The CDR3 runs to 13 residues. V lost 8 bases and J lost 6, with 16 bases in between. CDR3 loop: CASLPWGLDGYTF. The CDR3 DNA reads TGTGCCAGCCTCCCTTGGGGACTTGATGGCTACACCTTC.

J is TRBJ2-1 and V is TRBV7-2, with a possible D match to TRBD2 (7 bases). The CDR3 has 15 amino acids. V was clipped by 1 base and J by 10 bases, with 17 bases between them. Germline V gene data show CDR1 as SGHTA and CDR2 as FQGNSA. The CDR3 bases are TGTGCCAGCAGCTTAGGGGCGGGGGCGAGAGGAGAGCAGTTCTTC. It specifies CASSLGAGARGEQFF.

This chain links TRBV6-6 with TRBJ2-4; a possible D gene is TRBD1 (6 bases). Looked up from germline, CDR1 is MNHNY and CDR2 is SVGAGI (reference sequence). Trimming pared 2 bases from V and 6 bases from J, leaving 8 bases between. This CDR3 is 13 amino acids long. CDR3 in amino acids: CASSYPDRNIQYF. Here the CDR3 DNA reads TGTGCCAGCAGTTACCCGGACAGAAACATTCAGTACTTC.

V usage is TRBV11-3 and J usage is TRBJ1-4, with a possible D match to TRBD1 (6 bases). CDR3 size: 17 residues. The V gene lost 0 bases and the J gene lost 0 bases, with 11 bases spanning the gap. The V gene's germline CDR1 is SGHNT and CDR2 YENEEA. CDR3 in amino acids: CASSLEEGTTTNEKLFF. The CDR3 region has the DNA TGTGCCAGCAGCTTAGAAGAAGGGACAACAACTAATGAAAAACTGTTTTTT.

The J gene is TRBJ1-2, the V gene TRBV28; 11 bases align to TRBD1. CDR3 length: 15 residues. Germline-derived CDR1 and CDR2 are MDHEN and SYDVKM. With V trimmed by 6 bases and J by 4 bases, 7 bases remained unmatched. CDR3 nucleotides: TGTGCCAGCAGGACCGGGACAGGGGGTTTCTATGGCTACACCTTC. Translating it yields CASRTGTGGFYGYTF.

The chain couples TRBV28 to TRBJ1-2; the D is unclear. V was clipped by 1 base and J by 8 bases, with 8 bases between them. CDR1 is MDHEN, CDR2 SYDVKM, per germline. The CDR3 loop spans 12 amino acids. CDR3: CASSLFRGGYTF. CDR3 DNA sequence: TGTGCCAGCAGTTTATTTCGTGGCGGCTACACCTTC.

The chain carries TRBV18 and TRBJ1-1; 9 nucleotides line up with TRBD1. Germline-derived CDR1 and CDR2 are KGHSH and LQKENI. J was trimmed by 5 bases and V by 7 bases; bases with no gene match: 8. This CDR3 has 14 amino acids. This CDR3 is CASFLHRGLTEAFF. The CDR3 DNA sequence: TGTGCCAGCTTCTTACACAGGGGGCTTACTGAAGCTTTCTTT.

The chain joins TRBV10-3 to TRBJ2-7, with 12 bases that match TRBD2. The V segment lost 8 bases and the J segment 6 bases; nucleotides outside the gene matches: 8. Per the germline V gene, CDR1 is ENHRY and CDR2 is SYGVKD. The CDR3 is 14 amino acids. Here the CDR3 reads CAISWTSGEGEQYF. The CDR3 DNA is TGTGCCATCTCATGGACTAGCGGGGAAGGCGAGCAGTACTTC.

In DNA, the CDR3 is TGCAGCGTCCACAAGGGGGGGACTGAAGCTTTCTTT. It translates to CSVHKGGTEAFF. The rearrangement joins TRBV29-1 to TRBJ1-1, with D tentatively TRBD1 (6 bases). Trimming removed 6 bases at V and 5 bases at J, with 13 bases between. This CDR3 region has 12 residues. Germline CDR1 reads SQVTM; CDR2 reads ANQGSEA.

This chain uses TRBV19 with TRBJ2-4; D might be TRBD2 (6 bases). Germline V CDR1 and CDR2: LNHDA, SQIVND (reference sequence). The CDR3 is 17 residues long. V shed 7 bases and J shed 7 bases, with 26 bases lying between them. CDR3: CASTDRGNAARVNIQYF. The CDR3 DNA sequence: TGTGCCAGTACGGACCGGGGGAACGCAGCCAGGGTGAACATTCAGTACTTC.

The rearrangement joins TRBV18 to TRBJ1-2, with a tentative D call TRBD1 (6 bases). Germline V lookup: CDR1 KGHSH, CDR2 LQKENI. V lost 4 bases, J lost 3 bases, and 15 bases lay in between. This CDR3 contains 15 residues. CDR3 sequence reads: CASSLIGQLDYGYTF. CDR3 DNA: TGTGCCAGCTCACTTATTGGACAGCTCGACTATGGCTACACCTTC.

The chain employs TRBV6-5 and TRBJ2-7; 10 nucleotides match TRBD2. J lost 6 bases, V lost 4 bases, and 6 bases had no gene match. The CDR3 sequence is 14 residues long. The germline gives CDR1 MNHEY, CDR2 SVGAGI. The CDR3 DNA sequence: TGTGCCAGCAGTTGGAGCGGGGGGGCCCCCGAGCAGTACTTC. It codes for CASSWSGGAPEQYF.